Below, 10 T cell receptor beta chains from the same sample are listed, as sequenced in a study of blood T cell repertoires in COVID-19. Assay: immunoSEQ multiplex PCR; the TCRdb copy retains only in-frame clones and omits some. The sample consists of around 300,000 clones, roughly nine tenths of them appearing once. Sequenced sample: peripheral blood. The receptors derive from a man aged 18 to 35 with active or convalescent COVID-19.

The chain joins TRBV18 to TRBJ2-7, with 7 bases that match TRBD1. Germline V gene lookup returns CDR1 KGHSH and CDR2 LQKENI. J lost 2 bases, V lost 6 bases, and 10 bases had no gene match. The length of the CDR3 is 15 residues. CDR3 DNA sequence: TGTGCCAGCTCGTCGGTTGGGGGACAGACCTACGAGCAGTACTTC. Protein sequence: CASSSVGGQTYEQYF.

This clone was seen once. The CDR3 nucleotides read TGCAGTGCTAGTGTTCAGGGGAATTCACCCCTCCACTTT. Amino acids: CSASVQGNSPLHF. The chain carries TRBV20-1 and TRBJ1-6, with TRBD1 as a possible D gene (6 bases). The CDR3 extends over 13 amino acids. Trimming took 3 bases from V and 7 from J, leaving 10 bases between them. Germline CDR1 is DFQATT and CDR2 is SNEGSKA (reference sequence).

The chain is built from TRBV4-3 and TRBJ1-5, with 7 nucleotides matching TRBD1. Germline V lookup: CDR1 LGHNA, CDR2 YSLEER. The CDR3 loop spans 14 amino acids. The ends lost 1 base at V and 6 bases at J; junction bases unmatched: 3. CDR3: CASSQAWDSQPQHF. The DNA for the CDR3 is TGCGCCAGCAGCCAAGCCTGGGACAGTCAGCCCCAGCATTTT.

V gene TRBV28 combines with J gene TRBJ1-6; D gene ambiguous. Looked up from germline, CDR1 is MDHEN and CDR2 is SYDVKM. The CDR3 runs to 12 residues. Trimming removed 2 bases at V and 9 bases at J, with 5 bases between. The chain's CDR3 is CASSLMASPLHF. CDR3 in DNA: TGTGCCAGCAGTTTAATGGCTTCACCCCTCCACTTT.

The V and J genes are TRBV6-1 and TRBJ2-1, with TRBD1 matching 9 bases. V gave up 3 bases and J gave up 8 bases; unmatched junction bases: 5. Germline V CDR1 and CDR2: MNHNS, SASEGT. The length of the CDR3 is 14 residues. The CDR3 DNA reads TGTGCCAGCAGTGAGGGACAGGGCCCCCATGAGCAGTTCTTC. Protein: CASSEGQGPHEQFF.

This chain connects TRBV24-1 to TRBJ2-3; 7 bases match TRBD2. Germline CDR1 reads KGHDR; CDR2 reads SFDVKD. V lost 6 bases and J lost 3; bases outside the gene matches: 5. This CDR3 spans 14 amino acids. CDR3 sequence (DNA): TGTGCCACCAGTCAAGCGGGAATGACAGATACGCAGTATTTT. This translates into CATSQAGMTDTQYF.

The chain couples TRBV29-1 to TRBJ1-1; D possibly corresponds to TRBD1 (5 bases). This CDR3 region has 14 residues. In germline, CDR1 is SQVTM, CDR2 ANQGSEA. V was trimmed by 3 bases and J by 2 bases, leaving 13 bases between them. The CDR3 sequence is CSVDIGAVNTEAFF. CDR3 in DNA: TGCAGCGTTGATATAGGGGCAGTTAACACTGAAGCTTTCTTT. Looking up the rest from reference TRBV29-1 and TRBJ1-1 gives the full variable domain: SAVISQKPSRDICQRGTSLTIQCQVDSQVTMMFWYRQQPGQSLTLIATANQGSEATYESGFVIDKFPISRPNLTFSTLTVSNMSPEDSSIYLCSVDIGAVNTEAFFGQGTRLTVV.

The chain employs TRBV4-3 and TRBJ2-1; TRBD2 is a possible D gene (5 bases). This CDR3 has 17 amino acids. From germline, CDR1 is LGHNA and CDR2 YSLEER. Trimming pared 0 bases from V and 5 bases from J, leaving 17 bases between. CDR3 DNA: TGCGCCAGCAGCCAAGATGGGGTAAGAATCGGGGACAATGAGCAGTTCTTC. Protein: CASSQDGVRIGDNEQFF.

The rearrangement uses TRBV28 and TRBJ1-2, with TRBD1 matching 8 bases. The CDR3 is made up of 15 amino acids. The V gene's germline CDR1 is MDHEN and CDR2 SYDVKM. The ends lost 7 bases at V and 5 bases at J; junction bases unmatched: 12. The CDR3 reads CASTSHGQGAYGYTF. Here the CDR3 DNA reads TGTGCCAGCACCAGCCACGGACAGGGTGCTTATGGCTACACCTTC.

The rearrangement uses TRBV13 and TRBJ1-6, with 8 bases matching TRBD1. V shed 5 bases, J shed 7 bases, and the junction held 4 bases outside the gene matches. Germline CDR1 and CDR2: PRHDT and FYEKMQ (reference sequence). This CDR3 has 14 residues. The CDR3 nucleotides are TGTGCCAGCAGCCTGGGACAGGAAAATTCACCCCTCCACTTT. It encodes CASSLGQENSPLHF.